This is a list of T cell receptor beta chains from one sample in a study of blood T cell repertoires in COVID-19. Sequenced by immunoSEQ multiplex PCR; TCRdb stores in-frame clones only, minus some. This table has some 190,000 clones, approximately 83% appearing once. Input material: peripheral blood. The source is a man aged 55 to 70 with acute or convalescent COVID-19. Both conserved end residues are part of each CDR3. A D gene is named only where the DNA matches it firmly. Clone size, where shown, is once, few, many, or a class for clones that have expanded.

j_call d_call clone_size v_call cdr3_nt cdr3_aa
TRBJ1-5 TRBD1 few TRBV3-1/TRBV3-2 TGTGCCAGCAGCCAAAACAGGGGGGGAGGCAATCAGCCCCAGCATTTT CASSQNRGGGNQPQHF
TRBJ1-5 . . TRBV4-1 TGCGCCAGCAGCCACGGTGGGGGCGGTTCGGGCAATCAGCCCCAGCATTTT CASSHGGGGSGNQPQHF
TRBJ1-6 . . TRBV9 TGTGCCAGCAGCGTAGACAGGGTCGGATATAATTCACCCCTCCACTTT CASSVDRVGYNSPLHF
TRBJ2-1 TRBD2 once TRBV3-1/TRBV3-2 TGTGCCAGCAGCCAAGTTCCGAAGCGGACTAGCGGGAGCTCCTACAATGAGCAGTTCTTC CASSQVPKRTSGSSYNEQFF
TRBJ2-1 TRBD2 . TRBV30 TGTGCCTGGAGTCTCCGGACTAGCGGGAATAACAATGAGCAGTTCTTC CAWSLRTSGNNNEQFF
TRBJ1-1 TRBD1 . TRBV19 TGTGCCAGTAGTATAGTCAGGGGGCGAACCATGAACACTGAAGCTTTCTTT CASSIVRGRTMNTEAFF
TRBJ2-2 TRBD1 . TRBV5-4 TGTGCCAGCAGCTTTGGGACAGGGAGGACCGGGGAGCTGTTTTTT CASSFGTGRTGELFF
TRBJ2-7 . once TRBV5-4 TGTGCCAGCACGACCGGGCGGGGTTTGGGTCCCGAGCAGTACTTC CASTTGRGLGPEQYF
TRBJ1-2 . . TRBV25-1 TGTGCCAGCAGTGAACCGGGACTTCGGCGCGGCTACACCTTC CASSEPGLRRGYTF
TRBJ2-5 . . TRBV2 TGTGCCAGCAGTGGAATGGGGGCCGGAGAGACCCAGTACTTC CASSGMGAGETQYF
TRBJ2-2 . . TRBV11-2 TGTGCCAGCAGCCAACTAGTTACCGGGGAGCTGTTTTTT CASSQLVTGELFF
TRBJ1-2 TRBD1 . TRBV28 TGTGCCAGCAGTTTTGCAGGGGGAATGAACTATGGCTACACCTTC CASSFAGGMNYGYTF
TRBJ2-1 TRBD1 . TRBV7-3 TGTGCCAGCAGCTCCAGAGGGGGCGATGAGCAGTTCTTC CASSSRGGDEQFF
TRBJ1-2 TRBD1 . TRBV7-9 TGTGCCAGCAGCCTCTGGACAGGCCCTAATGGCTACACCTTC CASSLWTGPNGYTF
TRBJ1-2 TRBD1 . TRBV28 TGTGCCAGCAGTTACCGGACAGGAGTCTATGGCTACACCTTC CASSYRTGVYGYTF
TRBJ1-5 TRBD1 . TRBV19 TGTGCCAGTACCAACCTCGACAGGGGTGGCAATCAGCCCCAGCATTTT CASTNLDRGGNQPQHF
TRBJ1-1 . . TRBV10-3 TGTGCCAGCCTGACAGGCATTATCGCTGAAGCTTTCTTT CASLTGIIAEAFF
TRBJ1-2 TRBD1 . TRBV29-1 TGCAGCGTTGAGGGTGGACAGGGGATCTACTATGGCTACACCTTC CSVEGGQGIYYGYTF
TRBJ2-3 . . TRBV3-1/TRBV3-2 TGTGCCAGCAGCCCGTGGGGGGGCACAGATACGCAGTATTTT CASSPWGGTDTQYF
TRBJ1-1 TRBD1 . TRBV19 TGTGCCAGTAACACCAGGGGGATCATGAACACTGAAGCTTTCTTT CASNTRGIMNTEAFF
TRBJ1-4 TRBD1 few TRBV5-1 TGCGCCAGCAGCGCGACCGGGACAGGGTTTGAAAAACTGTTTTTT CASSATGTGFEKLFF
TRBJ2-2 . . TRBV4-1 TGCGCCAGCAGCCAAGGCCCGGGTACCGGGGAGCTGTTTTTT CASSQGPGTGELFF
TRBJ2-1 TRBD2 . TRBV9 TGTGCCAGCAGCGTAGGAGGGACTAGGTCGCATGAGCAGTTCTTC CASSVGGTRSHEQFF
TRBJ2-7 . . TRBV2 TGTGCCAGCAGTGATCCAGGGGTCTCCTACGAGCAGTACTTC CASSDPGVSYEQYF
TRBJ2-7 TRBD1 once TRBV28 TGTGCCAGCTCCGGGACAGATTCCTACGAGCAGTACTTC CASSGTDSYEQYF
TRBJ1-5 . few TRBV28 TGTGCCAGCGCCCTTACGGGGGGGAGCAATCAGCCCCAGCATTTT CASALTGGSNQPQHF
TRBJ1-2 TRBD1 . TRBV28 TGTGCCAGCAGTTCACGTCGTACAGGGGGTAGTAACTATGGCTACACCTTC CASSSRRTGGSNYGYTF
TRBJ2-7 . . TRBV5-1 TGCGCCAGCAGCTTGGAAGGCAGGGCCTACGAGCAGTACTTC CASSLEGRAYEQYF
TRBJ1-3 . . TRBV19 TGTGCCAGTAGTACGCGGGACCGTTACCAGAGCTCTGGAAACACCATATATTTT CASSTRDRYQSSGNTIYF
TRBJ2-7 . . TRBV4-2 TGTGCCAGCAGCGCACCCGGACAAGTCTACGAGCAGTACTTC CASSAPGQVYEQYF
TRBJ1-5 . few TRBV28 TGTGCCAGCAGTCCACAGGGTAAGCCCCAGCATTTT CASSPQGKPQHF
TRBJ2-5 TRBD1 few TRBV5-1 TGCGCCAGCAGCCCCGGGACAGACCAGACCCAGTACTTC CASSPGTDQTQYF
TRBJ2-1 TRBD2 . TRBV6-2/TRBV6-3 TGTGCCAGCAGTCAACGGACTAGCGGGAGCTCCTACAATGAGCAGTTCTTC CASSQRTSGSSYNEQFF
TRBJ2-1 TRBD2 . TRBV5-4 TGTGCCAGCAGCCCTCCCGGGCTAGCGGGAGTAAGTGAGCAGTTCTTC CASSPPGLAGVSEQFF
TRBJ2-7 TRBD1 . TRBV10-3 TGTGCCATCAGCCGGGACAGCTCCTACGAGCAGTACTTC CAISRDSSYEQYF
TRBJ2-3 TRBD1 once TRBV7-2 TGTGCCAGCAGCTTCGGGACAGGGAGTGGAGATACGCAGTATTTT CASSFGTGSGDTQYF
TRBJ2-5 TRBD2 . TRBV28 TGTGCCAGCAGTTTCACTAGGACTAGCAACAAAGAGACCCAGTACTTC CASSFTRTSNKETQYF
TRBJ2-5 TRBD2 . TRBV9 TGTGCCAGCAGCGGGACTAGCGGGAAGGAGACCCAGTACTTC CASSGTSGKETQYF
TRBJ2-3 TRBD2 . TRBV28 TGTGCCAGCAGCCGGACTCGGGGGGAGGTCACAGATACGCAGTATTTT CASSRTRGEVTDTQYF
TRBJ2-5 TRBD2 . TRBV28 TGTGCCAGCAGTTTATGGACTAGCGGGATGGGGGAGACCCAGTACTTC CASSLWTSGMGETQYF
TRBJ2-7 . . TRBV30 TGTGCCTGGAGTCCAGGAGGGGCCCTATCCTACGAGCAGTACTTC CAWSPGGALSYEQYF
TRBJ2-7 . . TRBV28 TGTGCCAGCAGCCGCCGAGGGAACAGGGCCTACGAGCAGTACTTC CASSRRGNRAYEQYF
TRBJ2-7 TRBD1 . TRBV7-2 TGTGCCAGCAGCCGCTTCGTGACAGGGGGCTTCTACGAGCAGTACTTC CASSRFVTGGFYEQYF
TRBJ1-1 . few TRBV5-4 TGTGCCAGCAGCTGGGGCAGGGACACTGAAGCTTTCTTT CASSWGRDTEAFF
TRBJ2-4 . once TRBV7-3 TGTGCCAGCAGCCCCCTCCACAGGGATACCAAAAACATTCAGTACTTC CASSPLHRDTKNIQYF
TRBJ1-2 TRBD1 . TRBV5-1 TGCGCCAGCAGCTTACAGGGGGCGCAGGACTATGGCTACACCTTC CASSLQGAQDYGYTF
TRBJ2-1 . once TRBV7-2 TGTGCCAGCAGCCCCCGGAGCGCTTCCTACAATGAGCAGTTCTTC CASSPRSASYNEQFF
TRBJ1-5 . . TRBV28 TGTGCCAGCAGTTTAGGACGGGGTCGCGGCAATCAGCCCCAGCATTTT CASSLGRGRGNQPQHF
TRBJ2-2 TRBD2 once TRBV13 TGTGCCAGCAGCTTAACGGGACTAGCGACCCCGAACACCGGGGAGCTGTTTTTT CASSLTGLATPNTGELFF
TRBJ2-1 . once TRBV28 TGTGCCAGCCTTAAGCCTGGCTCCTACAATGAGCAGTTCTTC CASLKPGSYNEQFF
TRBJ1-1 . few TRBV5-5 TGTGCCAGCAGCGGGCAGTTGAACACTGAAGCTTTCTTT CASSGQLNTEAFF
TRBJ1-4 . . TRBV6-2/TRBV6-3 TGTGCCAGCAGTTACCCGGACAAGGATTTGACTAATGAAAAACTGTTTTTT CASSYPDKDLTNEKLFF
TRBJ2-1 . . TRBV19 TGTGCCAGTAGTATAGCTCCTCGGGGATCCCCCACCCAGTTCTTC CASSIAPRGSPTQFF
TRBJ1-4 TRBD1 . TRBV7-9 TGTGCCAGCAGCGTAGGATCAGGGGGTAATGAAAAACTGTTTTTT CASSVGSGGNEKLFF
TRBJ2-1 TRBD2 . TRBV24-1 TGTGCCACCAGTGATCCCGGGACTAGCCCCAATGAGCAGTTCTTC CATSDPGTSPNEQFF
TRBJ2-1 . . TRBV6-5 TGTGCCAGCACCGAACTAGCTGGGAAGCAGTTCTTC CASTELAGKQFF
TRBJ2-2 TRBD2 once TRBV9 TGTGCCAGCAGCATAGCGGGAGTAACCGGGGAGCTGTTTTTT CASSIAGVTGELFF
TRBJ1-1 TRBD1 . TRBV12-3/TRBV12-4 TGTGCCAGCAGTTCGGACAGGGTCGCTGAAGCTTTCTTT CASSSDRVAEAFF
TRBJ2-1 TRBD2 few TRBV30 TGTGCCTGGAGTGTACAAGCGGGAGAGCACAATGAGCAGTTCTTC CAWSVQAGEHNEQFF
TRBJ2-1 . . TRBV7-6 TGTGCCAGCAGCTTATCCCAGAACTACTACAATGAGCAGTTCTTC CASSLSQNYYNEQFF